This T cell receptor beta chain is from a study of cytomegalovirus exposure and HLA in healthy donors. Primers for the PCR totalled 60 Vbeta and 13 Jbeta. Sequenced by immunoSEQ multiplex PCR; TCRdb stores in-frame clones only, minus some. Here the sample spans some 120,000 clones, roughly 75% being singletons. Germline lookup yields CDR1 SNHLY and CDR2 FYNNEI. V was shortened by 9 bases and J by 1 base, with 13 bases between the two germline ends. The CDR3 spans 14 residues. Sequences were obtained from PBMCs. The source is a man aged 25-45 years in good health and CMV-seropositive. The chain has TRBV2 and TRBJ2-1, with D maybe TRBD2 (5 bases). CDR3 bases: TGTGCCAGTATAAGCGGCCGGTCCTACAATGAGCAGTTCTTC. Translated, it gives CASISGRSYNEQFF.